The 15 T cell receptor beta chains given below trace back to one sample, sequenced in a study of blood T cell repertoires in COVID-19. Generated by immunoSEQ multiplex PCR, the TCRdb table keeps only in-frame clones and is missing some. The sample lists 150,000 to 200,000 clones, 92% occurring once. Sequenced material: peripheral blood. The receptors derive from a man aged 25 to 40 with COVID-19, enrolled during active disease.

The rearrangement links TRBV4-3 to TRBJ1-5, with 8 bases fitting TRBD1. V lost 1 base, J lost 4 bases, and 6 bases stayed unmatched. The CDR3 is 16 residues long. Germline V gene lookup returns CDR1 LGHNA and CDR2 YSLEER. The CDR3 nucleotides read TGCGCCAGCAGCCAAGGAGTCAGGGGGCGTAATCAGCCCCAGCATTTT. Protein: CASSQGVRGRNQPQHF.

The chain joins TRBV4-2 to TRBJ2-5; 7 nucleotides align to TRBD1. This CDR3 has 12 residues. V was clipped by 8 bases and J by 4 bases; unmatched bases: 4. In germline, CDR1 is LGHNA, CDR2 YNFKEQ. Written as DNA, the CDR3 is TGTGCCAGCGGTACAGGGGTAGAGACCCAGTACTTC. Protein: CASGTGVETQYF.

In nucleotides, the CDR3 is TGTGCCAGCAGTCCTCAAAGCCTCTATGGCTACACCTTC. Translated: CASSPQSLYGYTF. V is TRBV12-3 or TRBV12-4 and J is TRBJ1-2; D is ambiguous. V shed 5 bases and J shed 4 bases, with 11 bases lying between them. The CDR3 is 13 amino acids.

This chain connects TRBV3-1 (or the pseudogene TRBV3-2) to TRBJ1-3, with 8 positions matching TRBD1. The length of the CDR3 is 16 residues. V lost 2 bases, J lost 0 bases, and 3 bases stayed unmatched. Germline loops: CDR1 LGHDT, CDR2 YNNKEL (reference sequence). The CDR3 DNA reads as TGTGCCAGCAGCCAACATGACAGGGGCTCTGGAAACACCATATATTTT. Translated, it gives CASSQHDRGSGNTIYF.

This clone has only one observation. V and J are TRBV7-2 and TRBJ2-7, with 7 bases matching TRBD2. CDR3 length: 16 amino acids. Germline loops: CDR1 SGHTA, CDR2 FQGNSA. Trimming took 6 bases from V and 2 from J; bases not matched to a gene: 13. The chain's CDR3 is CASSSSGTIDAYEQYF. DNA of the CDR3: TGTGCCAGCAGTTCCTCCGGGACTATCGACGCCTACGAGCAGTACTTC.

The chain combines TRBV19 with TRBJ1-2; 9 positions agree with TRBD1. The CDR3 is 14 residues long. Per the germline V gene, CDR1 is LNHDA and CDR2 is SQIVND (reference sequence). V lost 6 bases and J lost 4; bases outside the gene matches: 6. The CDR3 is CASSPGQGIYGYTF. The DNA of the CDR3 is TGTGCCAGTAGCCCGGGACAGGGCATCTATGGCTACACCTTC.

J is TRBJ1-1 and V is TRBV7-3; 8 bases are shared with TRBD1. Germline assignment: CDR1 SGHTA and CDR2 FQGTGA. V gave up 1 base and J gave up 1 base; unmatched junction bases: 2. This CDR3 comprises 15 residues. CDR3 nucleotides: TGTGCCAGCAGCTTAAGTGGACAGGGGAACACTGAAGCTTTCTTT. Translating it yields CASSLSGQGNTEAFF.

The chain combines TRBV5-4 with TRBJ1-1; D unclear. The CDR3 runs 13 residues. Per germline, CDR1 SGHNT and CDR2 YYREEE (reference sequence). V lost 4 bases to trimming and J lost 6 bases, with 13 bases between them. CDR3 sequence: CASSPPGASEAFF. CDR3 bases: TGTGCCAGCAGCCCGCCGGGTGCTTCTGAAGCTTTCTTT.

This chain joins TRBV6-1 and TRBJ2-7; D is possibly TRBD1 (5 bases). The CDR3 runs 16 residues. Trimming removed 4 bases at V and 0 bases at J, with 16 bases between. Looked up from germline, CDR1 is MNHNS and CDR2 is SASEGT. CDR3 region: CASSGPRGGFSYEQYF. In DNA, the CDR3 is TGTGCCAGCAGTGGTCCTAGGGGCGGTTTCTCCTACGAGCAGTACTTC.

The genes are TRBV9 and TRBJ2-1, with D possibly being TRBD1 (6 bases). This CDR3 spans 15 amino acids. Germline loops: CDR1 SGDLS, CDR2 YYNGEE. Trimming cost V 4 bases and J 5 bases, with 16 bases left between them. The CDR3 DNA follows: TGTGCCAGCAGCAAAACAGGGAATATCGACAATGAGCAGTTCTTC. Its protein product is CASSKTGNIDNEQFF.

The chain carries TRBV5-4 and TRBJ2-7, with a possible D match to TRBD1 (6 bases). The CDR3 contains 12 residues. The V gene's germline CDR1 is SGHNT and CDR2 YYREEE (reference sequence). Trimming removed 3 bases from V and 6 bases from J, with 10 bases in between. In nucleotides, the CDR3 is TGTGCCAGCAGCTCCCGGGACATCGAGCAGTACTTC. This encodes CASSSRDIEQYF. The full variable domain, with the rest looked up from reference TRBV5-4 and TRBJ2-7, is ETGVTQSPTHLIKTRGQQVTLRCSSQSGHNTVSWYQQALGQGPQFIFQYYREEENGRGNFPPRFSGLQFPNYSSELNVNALELDDSALYLCASSSRDIEQYFGPGTRLTVT.

The rearrangement links TRBV30 to TRBJ2-5; D perhaps matches TRBD2 (5 bases). CDR1 is GTSNPN, CDR2 SVGIG, per germline (reference sequence). The germline V and J ends were trimmed by 2 bases and 1 base, with 17 bases remaining between them. The CDR3 extends over 16 amino acids. The CDR3 DNA follows: TGTGCCTGGAGTTCGGGCCGTCCGGGAACCCAAGAGACCCAGTACTTC. Residues: CAWSSGRPGTQETQYF.

The V and J genes are TRBV7-2 and TRBJ2-7, with 10 bases lining up with TRBD2. The CDR3 runs to 16 residues. Germline assignment: CDR1 SGHTA and CDR2 FQGNSA. With 1 base clipped from V and 2 bases from J, the junction kept 5 bases outside the gene matches. CDR3 loop: CASSLGGAGGTYEQYF. The CDR3 nucleotides read TGTGCCAGCAGCTTAGGGGGAGCGGGGGGGACCTACGAGCAGTACTTC.

The chain carries TRBV6-5 and TRBJ1-1, with 8 bases that match TRBD1. This CDR3 comprises 15 residues. The germline CDR1 and CDR2 sequences are MNHEY and SVGAGI. Trimming at V came to 4 bases and at J to 1 base, leaving 5 bases not matched to a gene. For the CDR3, the DNA is TGTGCCAGCAGTTTGACCGGGACAGGGAACACTGAAGCTTTCTTT. Translating it yields CASSLTGTGNTEAFF.

The J gene is TRBJ1-2, the V gene TRBV5-1, with D possibly being TRBD1 (5 bases). V dropped 7 bases and J dropped 4 bases, with 14 bases sitting between them. The germline V gene has CDR1 SGHRS and CDR2 YFSETQ. This CDR3 comprises 13 residues. CDR3: CASGTRDLYGYTF. As DNA, the CDR3 is TGCGCCAGCGGCACCAGGGATCTCTATGGCTACACCTTC.